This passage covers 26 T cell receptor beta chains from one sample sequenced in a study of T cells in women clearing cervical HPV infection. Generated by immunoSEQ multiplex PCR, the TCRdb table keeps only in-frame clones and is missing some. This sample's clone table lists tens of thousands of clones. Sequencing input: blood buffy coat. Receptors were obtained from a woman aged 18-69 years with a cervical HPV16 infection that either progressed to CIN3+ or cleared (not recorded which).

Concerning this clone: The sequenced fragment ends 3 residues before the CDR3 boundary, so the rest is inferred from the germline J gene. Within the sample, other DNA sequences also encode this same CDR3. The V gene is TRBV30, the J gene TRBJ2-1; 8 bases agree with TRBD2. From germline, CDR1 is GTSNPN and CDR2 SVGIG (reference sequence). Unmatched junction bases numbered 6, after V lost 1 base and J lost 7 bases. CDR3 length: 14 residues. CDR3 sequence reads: CAWSGERGGNEQFF. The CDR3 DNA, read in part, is TGTGCCTGGAGTGGCGAACGGGGGGGGAATGAG.

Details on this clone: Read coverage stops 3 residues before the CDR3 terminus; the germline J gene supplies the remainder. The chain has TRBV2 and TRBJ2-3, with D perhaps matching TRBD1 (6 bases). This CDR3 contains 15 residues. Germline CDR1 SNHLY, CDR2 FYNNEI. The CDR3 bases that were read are TGTGCCAGCAGAAGTACAGGGATTGGCAATCAGCCG. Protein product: CASRSTGIGNQP. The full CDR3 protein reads CASRSTGIGNQPQYF.

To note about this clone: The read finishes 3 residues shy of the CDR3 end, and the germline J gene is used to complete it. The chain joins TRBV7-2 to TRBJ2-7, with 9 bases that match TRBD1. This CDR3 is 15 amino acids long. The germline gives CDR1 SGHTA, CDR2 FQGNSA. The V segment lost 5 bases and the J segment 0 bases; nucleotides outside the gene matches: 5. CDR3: CASSPPGQGSYEQYF. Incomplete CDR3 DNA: TGTGCCAGCAGCCCTCCGGGACAGGGCTCCTACGAG.

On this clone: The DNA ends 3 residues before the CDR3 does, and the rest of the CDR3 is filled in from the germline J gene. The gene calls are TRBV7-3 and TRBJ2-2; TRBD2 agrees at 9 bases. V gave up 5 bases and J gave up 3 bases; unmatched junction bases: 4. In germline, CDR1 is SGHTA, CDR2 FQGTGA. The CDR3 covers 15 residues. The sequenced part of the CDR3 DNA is TGTGCCAGCAGCCCCTTAGCGGGAGACACCGGGGAG. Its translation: CASSPLAGDTGE. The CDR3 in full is CASSPLAGDTGELFF.

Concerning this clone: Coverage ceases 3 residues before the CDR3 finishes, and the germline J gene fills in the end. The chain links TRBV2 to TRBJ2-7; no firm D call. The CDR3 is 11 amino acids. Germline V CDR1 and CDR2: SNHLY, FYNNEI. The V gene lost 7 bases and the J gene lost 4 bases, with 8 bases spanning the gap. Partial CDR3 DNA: TGTGCCAGCAAGAACCTATACGAG. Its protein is CASKNLYE. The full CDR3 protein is CASKNLYEQYF.

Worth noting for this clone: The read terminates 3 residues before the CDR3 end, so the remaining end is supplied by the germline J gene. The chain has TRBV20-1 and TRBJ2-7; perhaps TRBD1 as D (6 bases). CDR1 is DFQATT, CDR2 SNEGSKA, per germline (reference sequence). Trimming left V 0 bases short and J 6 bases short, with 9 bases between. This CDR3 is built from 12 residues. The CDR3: CSARDLGGEQYF. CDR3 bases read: TGCAGTGCTAGAGATCTAGGGGGCGAG.

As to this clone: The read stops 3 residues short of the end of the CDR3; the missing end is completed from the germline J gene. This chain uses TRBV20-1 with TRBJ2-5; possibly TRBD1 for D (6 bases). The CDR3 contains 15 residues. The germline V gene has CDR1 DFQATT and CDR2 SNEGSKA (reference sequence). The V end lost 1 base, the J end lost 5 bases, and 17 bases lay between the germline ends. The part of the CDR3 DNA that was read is TGCAGTGCTAGAGGGTTGCCGGGAAGGGGGGAGACC. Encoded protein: CSARGLPGRGET. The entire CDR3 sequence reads CSARGLPGRGETQYF.

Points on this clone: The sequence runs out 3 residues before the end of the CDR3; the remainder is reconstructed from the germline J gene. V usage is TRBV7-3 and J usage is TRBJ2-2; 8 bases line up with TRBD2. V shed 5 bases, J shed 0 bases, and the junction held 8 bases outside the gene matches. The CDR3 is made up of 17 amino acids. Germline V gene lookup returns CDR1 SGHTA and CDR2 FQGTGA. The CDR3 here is CASSPGGANANTGELFF. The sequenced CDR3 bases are TGTGCCAGCAGCCCGGGAGGGGCGAACGCGAACACCGGGGAG.

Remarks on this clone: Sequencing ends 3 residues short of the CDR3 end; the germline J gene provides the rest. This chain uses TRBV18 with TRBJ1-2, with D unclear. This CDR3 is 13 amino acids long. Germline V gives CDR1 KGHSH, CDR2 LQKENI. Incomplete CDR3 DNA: TGTGCCAGCTCACCACCGTCCCTCTACGAC. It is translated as CASSPPSLYD. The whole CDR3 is CASSPPSLYDYTF.

CDR3 DNA, as far as it was read: TGTGCCTGGAGTGCCTACAGGGGGCGGGACACTGAA. Encoded protein: CAWSAYRGRDTE. The entire CDR3 reads CAWSAYRGRDTEAFF. This sequence joins TRBV30 and TRBJ1-1; the match to TRBD1 covers 9 bases. The observed sequence ends 3 residues before the CDR3 terminus, with the missing tail filled in from the germline J gene. CDR1 is GTSNPN and CDR2 is SVGIG in the germline V gene (reference sequence). The CDR3 is made up of 15 amino acids. V dropped 1 base and J dropped 3; count of bases not matched to a gene: 6. Variable domain in full (rest from reference TRBV30 and TRBJ1-1): SQTIHQWPATLVQPVGSPLSLECTVEGTSNPNLYWYRQAAGRGLQLLFYSVGIGQISSEVPQNLSASRPQDRQFILSSKKLLLSDSGFYLCAWSAYRGRDTEAFFGQGTRLTVV.

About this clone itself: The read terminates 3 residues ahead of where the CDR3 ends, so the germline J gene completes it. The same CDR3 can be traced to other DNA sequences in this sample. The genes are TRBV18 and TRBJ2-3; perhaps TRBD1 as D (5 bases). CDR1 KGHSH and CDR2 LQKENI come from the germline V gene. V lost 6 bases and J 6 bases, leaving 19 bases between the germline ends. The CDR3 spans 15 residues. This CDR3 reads CASSPAAGKEDTQYF. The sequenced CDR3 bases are TGTGCCAGCTCCCCCGCCGCAGGGAAAGAGGATACG.

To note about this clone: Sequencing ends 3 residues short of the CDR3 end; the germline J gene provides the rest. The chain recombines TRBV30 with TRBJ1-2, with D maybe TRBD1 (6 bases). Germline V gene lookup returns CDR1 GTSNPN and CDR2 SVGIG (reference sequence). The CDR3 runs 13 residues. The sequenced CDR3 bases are TGTGCCTGGAGTGTACGGGGGGCAGGAGGC. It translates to CAWSVRGAGG. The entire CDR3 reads CAWSVRGAGGYTF.

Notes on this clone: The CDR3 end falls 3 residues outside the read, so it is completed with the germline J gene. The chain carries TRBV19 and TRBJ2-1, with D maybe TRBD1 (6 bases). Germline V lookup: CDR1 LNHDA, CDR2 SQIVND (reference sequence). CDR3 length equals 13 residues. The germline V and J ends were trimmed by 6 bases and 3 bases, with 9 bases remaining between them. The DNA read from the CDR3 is TGTGCCAGTAGCGGACAGCTCTACAATGAG. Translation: CASSGQLYNE. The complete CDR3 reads CASSGQLYNEQFF.

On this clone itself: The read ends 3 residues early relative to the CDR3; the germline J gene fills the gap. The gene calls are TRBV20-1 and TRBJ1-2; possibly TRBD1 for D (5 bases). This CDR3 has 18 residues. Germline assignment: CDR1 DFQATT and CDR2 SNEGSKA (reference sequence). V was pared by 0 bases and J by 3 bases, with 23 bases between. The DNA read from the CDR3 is TGCAGTGCTAGAGATCTTTTGGGGGACTCGAGGCTTTACTATGGC. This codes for CSARDLLGDSRLYYG. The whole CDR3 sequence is CSARDLLGDSRLYYGYTF.

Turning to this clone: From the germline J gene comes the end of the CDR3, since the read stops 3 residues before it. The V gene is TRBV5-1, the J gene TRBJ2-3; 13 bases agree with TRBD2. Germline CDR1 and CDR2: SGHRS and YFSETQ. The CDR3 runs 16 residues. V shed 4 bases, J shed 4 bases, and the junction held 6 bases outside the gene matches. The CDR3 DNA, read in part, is TGCGCCAGCAGCGGACGACTAGCGGGAGGCCCAGATACG. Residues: CASSGRLAGGPDT. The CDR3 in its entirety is CASSGRLAGGPDTQYF. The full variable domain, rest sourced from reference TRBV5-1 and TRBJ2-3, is KAGVTQTPRYLIKTRGQQVTLSCSPISGHRSVSWYQQTPGQGLQFLFEYFSETQRNKGNFPGRFSGRQFSNSRSEMNVSTLELGDSALYLCASSGRLAGGPDTQYFGPGTRLTVL.

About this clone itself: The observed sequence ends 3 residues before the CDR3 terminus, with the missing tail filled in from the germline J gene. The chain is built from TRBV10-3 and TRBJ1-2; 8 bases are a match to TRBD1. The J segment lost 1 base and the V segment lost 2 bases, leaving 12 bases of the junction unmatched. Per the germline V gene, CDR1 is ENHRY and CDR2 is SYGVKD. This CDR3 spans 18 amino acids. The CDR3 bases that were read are TGTGCCATCAGTGAGCCCAGGGACAGGAAAAACCTTAACTATGGC. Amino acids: CAISEPRDRKNLNYG. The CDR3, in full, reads CAISEPRDRKNLNYGYTF.

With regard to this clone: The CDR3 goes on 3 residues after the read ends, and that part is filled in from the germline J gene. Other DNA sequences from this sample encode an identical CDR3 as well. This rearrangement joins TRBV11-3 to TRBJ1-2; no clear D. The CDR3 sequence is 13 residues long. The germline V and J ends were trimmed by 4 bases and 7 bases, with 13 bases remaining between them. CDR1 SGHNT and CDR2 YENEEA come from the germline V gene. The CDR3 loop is CASSSSPNGGYTF. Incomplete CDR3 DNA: TGTGCCAGCAGCTCGTCCCCCAACGGTGGC.

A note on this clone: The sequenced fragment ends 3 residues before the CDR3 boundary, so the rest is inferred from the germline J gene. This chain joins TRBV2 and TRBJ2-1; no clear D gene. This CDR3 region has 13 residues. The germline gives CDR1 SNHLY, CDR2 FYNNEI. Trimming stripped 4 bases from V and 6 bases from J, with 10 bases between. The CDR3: CASSAARTNEQFF. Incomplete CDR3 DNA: TGTGCCAGCAGTGCCGCTAGAACCAATGAG.

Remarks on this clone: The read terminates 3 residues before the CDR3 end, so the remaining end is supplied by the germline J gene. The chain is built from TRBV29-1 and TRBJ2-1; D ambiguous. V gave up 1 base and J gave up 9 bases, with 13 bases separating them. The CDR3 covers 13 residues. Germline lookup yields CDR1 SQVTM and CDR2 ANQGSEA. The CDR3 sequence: CSVEVGRLSEQFF. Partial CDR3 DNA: TGCAGCGTTGAAGTTGGCAGGTTAAGTGAG.

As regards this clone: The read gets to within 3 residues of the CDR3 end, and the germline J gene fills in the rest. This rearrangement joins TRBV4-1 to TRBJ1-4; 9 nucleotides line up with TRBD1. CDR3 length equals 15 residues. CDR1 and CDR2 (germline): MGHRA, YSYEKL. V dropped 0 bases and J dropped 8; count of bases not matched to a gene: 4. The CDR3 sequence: CASSQEGTGREKLFF. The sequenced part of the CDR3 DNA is TGCGCCAGCAGCCAAGAGGGGACAGGGAGGGAAAAA.

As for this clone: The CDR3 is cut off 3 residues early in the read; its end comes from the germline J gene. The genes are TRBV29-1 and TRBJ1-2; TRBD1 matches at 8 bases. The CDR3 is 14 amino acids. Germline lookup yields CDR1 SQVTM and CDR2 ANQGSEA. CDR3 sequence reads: CSVEGLDREVDYTF. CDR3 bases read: TGCAGCGTTGAAGGTTTGGACAGGGAGGTGGAC.

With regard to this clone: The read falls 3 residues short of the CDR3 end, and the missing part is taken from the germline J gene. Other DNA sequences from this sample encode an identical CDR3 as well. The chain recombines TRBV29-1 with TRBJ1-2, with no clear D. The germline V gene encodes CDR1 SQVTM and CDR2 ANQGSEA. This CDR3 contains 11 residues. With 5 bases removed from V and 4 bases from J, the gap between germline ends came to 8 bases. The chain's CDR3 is CSVSGTYGYTF. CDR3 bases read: TGCAGCGTTTCAGGAACCTATGGC.

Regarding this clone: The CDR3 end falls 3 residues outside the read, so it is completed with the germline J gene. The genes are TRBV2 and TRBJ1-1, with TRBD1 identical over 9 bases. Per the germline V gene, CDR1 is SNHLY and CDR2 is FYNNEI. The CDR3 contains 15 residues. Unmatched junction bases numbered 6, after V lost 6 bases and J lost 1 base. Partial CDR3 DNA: TGTGCCAGCAGGTGGGACAGGGAATCGAACACTGAA. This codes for CASRWDRESNTE. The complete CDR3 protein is CASRWDRESNTEAFF.

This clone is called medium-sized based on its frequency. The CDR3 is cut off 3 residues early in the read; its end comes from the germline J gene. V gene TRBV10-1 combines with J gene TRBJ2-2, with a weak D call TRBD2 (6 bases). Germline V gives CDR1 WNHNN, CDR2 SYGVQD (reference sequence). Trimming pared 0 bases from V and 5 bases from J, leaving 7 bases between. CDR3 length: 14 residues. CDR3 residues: CASSESGLTGELFF. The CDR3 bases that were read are TGCGCCAGCAGTGAGTCCGGACTAACCGGGGAG.

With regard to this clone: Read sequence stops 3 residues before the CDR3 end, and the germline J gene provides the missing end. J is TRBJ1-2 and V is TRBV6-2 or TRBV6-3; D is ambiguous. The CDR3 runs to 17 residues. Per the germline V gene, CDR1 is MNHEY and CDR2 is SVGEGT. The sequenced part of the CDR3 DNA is TGTGCCAGCAGTTACCCGCCTAGGAGCGGGTCTTCCTACGAG. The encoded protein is CASSYPPRSGSSYE. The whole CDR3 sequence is CASSYPPRSGSSYEYTF.

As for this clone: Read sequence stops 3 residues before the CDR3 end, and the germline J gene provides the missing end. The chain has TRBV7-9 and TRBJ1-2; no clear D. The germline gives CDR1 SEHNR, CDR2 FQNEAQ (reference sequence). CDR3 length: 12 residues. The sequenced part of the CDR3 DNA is TGTGCCAGCAGCTTGCAGGACTACGAC. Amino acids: CASSLQDYD. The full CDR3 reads CASSLQDYDYTF.